The source of this T cell receptor (beta chain) is a study of CD4 and CD8 cells across lung adenocarcinoma regions. Per the germline V gene, CDR1 is MNHEY and CDR2 is SMNVEV (reference sequence). The CDR3 length is 16 residues. MiXCR, run by TCRdb on the PCR reads, gives a single entry per CDR3 protein. This table has 4,000 to 5,000 distinct CDR3 sequences, 52% appearing once. Sequencing was done on a sample of CD4+ T cells from the center of a lung tumor. This TCR was sampled from a female donor with lung adenocarcinoma. The CD4 and CD8 labels of this study may be unreliable. V gene TRBV27 combines with J gene TRBJ2-1; D is unclear. The better agreement between TRBJ2-7 and the DNA end casts doubt on the J call. In DNA, the CDR3 is TGTGCCAGCAGTTTCTCTCGGCGGAGCTACAACTACGAGCAGTACTTC. It yields the protein CASSFSRRSYNYEQYF.